The 24 T cell receptor beta chains given below trace back to one sample, sequenced in a study of T cell clones after liver transplantation. Only in-frame clones appear in the TCRdb table, and some are missing; sequencing was by immunoSEQ multiplex PCR. The repertoire holds roughly 70,000 clones, with roughly 90% as singletons. The input for sequencing was CD4+ T cells from blood, taken before liver transplant. The receptors were sampled from a human donor who received a liver transplant.

The J gene is TRBJ2-6, the V gene TRBV5-4, with no clear D. Germline CDR1 SGHNT, CDR2 YYREEE (reference sequence). Trimming removed 3 bases at V and 4 bases at J, with 5 bases between. The CDR3 totals 13 residues. Here the CDR3 reads CASSSAGANVLTF. The CDR3 DNA reads TGTGCCAGCAGCTCGGCCGGGGCCAACGTCCTGACTTTC.

The chain links TRBV11-3 to TRBJ2-2; D gene ambiguous. The V end was cut by 1 base, the J end by 3 bases, with 6 bases between. Germline loops: CDR1 SGHNT, CDR2 YENEEA. This CDR3 is 14 amino acids long. Here the CDR3 reads CASSLVLDTGELFF. The CDR3 DNA sequence: TGTGCCAGCAGCTTAGTATTAGACACCGGGGAGCTGTTTTTT.

This chain connects TRBV28 to TRBJ2-5, with D tentatively TRBD2 (6 bases). This CDR3 is 14 amino acids long. Trimming removed 5 bases from V and 5 bases from J, with 15 bases in between. CDR1 MDHEN and CDR2 SYDVKM come from the germline V gene. CDR3 in amino acids: CASSAGTQGETQYF. In nucleotides, the CDR3 is TGTGCCAGCAGTGCCGGGACTCAAGGGGAGACCCAGTACTTC. The complete variable domain, with remaining parts taken from reference TRBV28 and TRBJ2-5, reads DVKVTQSSRYLVKRTGEKVFLECVQDMDHENMFWYRQDPGLGLRLIYFSYDVKMKEKGDIPEGYSVSREKKERFSLILESASTNQTSMYLCASSAGTQGETQYFGPGTRLLVL.

The chain carries TRBV5-1 and TRBJ2-3, with TRBD2 matching 8 bases. This CDR3 region has 15 residues. With 2 bases clipped from V and 2 bases from J, the junction kept 4 bases outside the gene matches. The germline gives CDR1 SGHRS, CDR2 YFSETQ. CDR3 sequence: CASSFVAGPTDTQYF. CDR3 nucleotides: TGCGCCAGCAGCTTCGTAGCGGGACCCACAGATACGCAGTATTTT. Combining the CDR3 with reference TRBV5-1 and TRBJ2-3 gives the whole variable domain KAGVTQTPRYLIKTRGQQVTLSCSPISGHRSVSWYQQTPGQGLQFLFEYFSETQRNKGNFPGRFSGRQFSNSRSEMNVSTLELGDSALYLCASSFVAGPTDTQYFGPGTRLTVL.

This chain connects TRBV28 to TRBJ1-2; no definite D call. V lost 2 bases and J lost 11, with 24 bases in between. There are 16 residues in the CDR3. Germline CDR1 reads MDHEN; CDR2 reads SYDVKM. The DNA of the CDR3 is TGTGCCAGCAGTTTAAAATTTCCGGGCGGGAGAACAGTTTACACCTTC. Protein product: CASSLKFPGGRTVYTF.

The genes are TRBV25-1 and TRBJ2-7; 7 bases are a match to TRBD1. The CDR3 loop spans 15 amino acids. Trimming removed 3 bases from V and 2 bases from J; junction bases left unmatched: 7. CDR1 and CDR2 (germline): MGHDK, SYGVNS. The CDR3 spells CASSDPGTVAYEQYF. The CDR3 DNA reads TGTGCCAGCAGTGACCCCGGGACAGTCGCCTACGAGCAGTACTTC.

The J gene is TRBJ2-3, the V gene TRBV7-3; 8 nucleotides align to TRBD1. V shed 9 bases, J shed 2 bases, and the junction held 10 bases outside the gene matches. This CDR3 is built from 15 residues. CDR1 and CDR2 from the germline V gene are SGHTA and FQGTGA. This chain's CDR3 is CARTSDRALTDTQYF. The CDR3 coding sequence is TGTGCCAGAACATCGGACAGGGCACTCACAGATACGCAGTATTTT.

This chain connects TRBV9 to TRBJ2-2; no definite D call. Trimming shortened V by 0 bases and J by 2 bases, and 11 bases separated the two germline ends. The CDR3 length is 16 residues. Per germline, CDR1 SGDLS and CDR2 YYNGEE. The CDR3 DNA reads as TGTGCCAGCAGCGTAGGCGGTTCACCCAACACCGGGGAGCTGTTTTTT. Residues: CASSVGGSPNTGELFF.

V gene TRBV4-3 combines with J gene TRBJ2-3; no clear D. Trimming pared 0 bases from V and 4 bases from J, leaving 8 bases between. CDR1 LGHNA and CDR2 YSLEER come from the germline V gene. This CDR3 contains 14 residues. CDR3 region: CASSQDGPPDTQYF. The CDR3 DNA reads TGCGCCAGCAGCCAAGATGGGCCACCAGATACGCAGTATTTT.

The rearrangement joins TRBV27 to TRBJ2-7, with 7 bases matching TRBD1. V was pared by 1 base and J by 1 base, with 4 bases of the junction left unmatched. Germline CDR1 is MNHEY and CDR2 is SMNVEV (reference sequence). CDR3 length: 15 amino acids. DNA for the CDR3: TGTGCCAGCAGTTTATACAGGGGTTCGTCCTACGAGCAGTACTTC. Translation gives CASSLYRGSSYEQYF.

This chain joins TRBV15 and TRBJ2-1; D remains unclear. CDR3 size: 12 residues. CDR1 and CDR2 (germline): LNHNV, YYDKDF (reference sequence). Deletions cut 6 bases from V and 8 bases from J, with 11 bases between. The CDR3, as DNA: TGTGCCACCAGTCGCCCCTGGGATGAGCAGTTCTTC. This sequence encodes CATSRPWDEQFF.

This chain connects TRBV11-3 to TRBJ2-5; TRBD1 matches 8 bases. Germline assignment: CDR1 SGHNT and CDR2 YENEEA. With V trimmed by 5 bases and J by 5 bases, 4 bases remained unmatched. The CDR3 extends over 13 amino acids. CDR3 bases: TGTGCCAGCAGCCGGGACAGGTTGGAGACCCAGTACTTC. Its translation is CASSRDRLETQYF.

The genes are TRBV10-2 and TRBJ2-7; D possibly corresponds to TRBD2 (5 bases). CDR1 is WSHSY, CDR2 SAAADI, per germline. V shed 4 bases and J shed 1 base, with 23 bases lying between them. The CDR3 is made up of 18 amino acids. The CDR3 DNA reads TGCGCCAGCAGTGCCCGGCGGACCGACCGGCGGGCTTCCTACGAGCAGTACTTC. Its protein product is CASSARRTDRRASYEQYF.

Written as DNA, the CDR3 is TGTGCCTGGAGCGTGGGCGCGTTTAGAAGCTATGGCTACACCTTC. Encoded protein: CAWSVGAFRSYGYTF. The genes are TRBV30 and TRBJ1-2; D gene ambiguous. Trimming took 3 bases from V and 4 from J, leaving 18 bases between them. Germline lookup yields CDR1 GTSNPN and CDR2 SVGIG (reference sequence). The CDR3 contains 15 residues.

In its sample, this clone was seen a few times. The chain employs TRBV7-2 and TRBJ1-1; unclear D gene. Trimming shortened V by 3 bases and J by 1 base, and 6 bases separated the two germline ends. CDR1 is SGHTA and CDR2 is FQGNSA in the germline V gene. There are 13 residues in the CDR3. CDR3 nucleotide sequence: TGTGCCAGCAGCTTTGGGAAGAACACTGAAGCTTTCTTT. The encoded protein is CASSFGKNTEAFF.

The V and J genes are TRBV4-3 and TRBJ2-1; weak D call: TRBD1 (6 bases). Per the germline V gene, CDR1 is LGHNA and CDR2 is YSLEER. The CDR3 has 13 residues. Trimming pared 4 bases from V and 5 bases from J, leaving 9 bases between. The CDR3 is CASSRDRNNEQFF. The CDR3 nucleotides read TGCGCCAGCAGCCGAGACAGGAACAATGAGCAGTTCTTC.

V usage is TRBV7-9 and J usage is TRBJ2-6, with D possibly matching TRBD2 (5 bases). V lost 1 base and J lost 4, with 8 bases in between. Germline V lookup: CDR1 SEHNR, CDR2 FQNEAQ (reference sequence). The CDR3 spans 15 residues. The CDR3 DNA sequence: TGTGCCAGCAGCTTAGTCGGGGTAGGGGCCAACGTCCTGACTTTC. It translates to CASSLVGVGANVLTF. The entire variable domain, with the rest obtained from reference TRBV7-9 and TRBJ2-6, is as follows: DTGVSQNPRHKITKRGQNVTFRCDPISEHNRLYWYRQTLGQGPEFLTYFQNEAQLEKSRLLSDRFSAERPKGSFSTLEIQRTEQGDSAMYLCASSLVGVGANVLTFGAGSRLTVL.

J is TRBJ1-1 and V is TRBV7-9, with D possibly TRBD1 on 5 matching bases. This CDR3 comprises 16 residues. Germline V CDR1 and CDR2: SEHNR, FQNEAQ (reference sequence). Trimming removed 5 bases at V and 10 bases at J, with 26 bases between. CDR3 protein: CASSPVPTEPKGRAFF. CDR3 sequence (DNA): TGTGCCAGCAGCCCGGTACCGACAGAGCCTAAAGGTAGAGCTTTCTTT.

V is TRBV9 and J is TRBJ1-3; no clear D gene. The CDR3 is 14 residues long. Germline values: CDR1 SGDLS, CDR2 YYNGEE. The V end was cut by 4 bases, the J end by 6 bases, with 14 bases between. Here the CDR3 reads CASSSSVGPNTIYF. Written as DNA, the CDR3 is TGTGCCAGCAGCTCTTCTGTAGGGCCAAACACCATATATTTT.

The CDR3: CASKMTAAGETQYF. The CDR3 DNA sequence: TGTGCCAGCAAGATGACGGCCGCCGGGGAGACCCAGTACTTC. V is TRBV5-8 and J is TRBJ2-5; D is uncertain. Germline V lookup: CDR1 SGHTS, CDR2 YDEGEE. V was pared by 6 bases and J by 5 bases, with 17 bases between. The CDR3 totals 14 residues. Together with reference TRBV5-8 and TRBJ2-5, the CDR3 gives the full variable domain: EAGVTQSPTHLIKTRGQQATLRCSPISGHTSVYWYQQALGLGLQFLLWYDEGEERNRGNFPPRFSGRQFPNYSSELNVNALELEDSALYLCASKMTAAGETQYFGPGTRLLVL.

This chain joins TRBV6-5 and TRBJ2-2; D might be TRBD2 (5 bases). Germline V CDR1 and CDR2: MNHEY, SVGAGI. V lost 7 bases, J lost 4 bases, and 13 bases lay in between. This CDR3 spans 14 amino acids. CDR3 region: CASMEVGGTGELFF. CDR3 sequence (DNA): TGTGCCAGCATGGAGGTCGGAGGCACCGGGGAGCTGTTTTTT.

The chain uses TRBV7-3 and TRBJ2-1; 11 nucleotides agree with TRBD2. The V gene's germline CDR1 is SGHTA and CDR2 FQGTGA. This CDR3 is built from 15 residues. The trim removed 1 base at V and 6 bases at J, leaving 2 bases unmatched. CDR3 nucleotide sequence: TGTGCCAGCAGCTTAATTAGCGGGAGGGCCAATGAGCAGTTCTTC. Translation gives CASSLISGRANEQFF.

The rearrangement links TRBV27 to TRBJ1-2, with 8 bases matching TRBD1. The CDR3 extends over 13 amino acids. Per germline, CDR1 MNHEY and CDR2 SMNVEV (reference sequence). After removal of 4 bases from V and 4 bases from J, the junction contained 2 bases not matched to a gene. The CDR3 loop reads CASSYRGVYGYTF. Written as DNA, the CDR3 is TGTGCCAGCAGTTACAGGGGGGTCTATGGCTACACCTTC.

The chain recombines TRBV29-1 with TRBJ2-3; possibly TRBD1 or TRBD2 for D (7 bases each). Trimming removed 7 bases at V and 11 bases at J, with 25 bases between. The germline gives CDR1 SQVTM, CDR2 ANQGSEA. CDR3 size: 14 residues. DNA of the CDR3: TGCAGCGCCGAGGTAGCGGGCCCCCAGGGGGAGCAGTATTTT. Translating it yields CSAEVAGPQGEQYF.